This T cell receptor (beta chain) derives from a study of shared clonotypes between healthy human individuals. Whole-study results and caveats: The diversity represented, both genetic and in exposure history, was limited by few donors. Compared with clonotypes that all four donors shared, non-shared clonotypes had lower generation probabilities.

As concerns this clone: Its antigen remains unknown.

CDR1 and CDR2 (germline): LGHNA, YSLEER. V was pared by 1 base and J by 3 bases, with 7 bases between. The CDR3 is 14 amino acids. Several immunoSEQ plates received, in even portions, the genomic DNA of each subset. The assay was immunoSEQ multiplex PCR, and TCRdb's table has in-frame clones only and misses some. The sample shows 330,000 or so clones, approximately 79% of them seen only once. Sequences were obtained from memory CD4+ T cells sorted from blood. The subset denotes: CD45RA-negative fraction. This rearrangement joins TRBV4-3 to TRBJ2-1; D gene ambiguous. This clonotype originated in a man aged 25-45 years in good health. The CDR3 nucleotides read TGCGCCAGCAGCCAAGGTAGTTACTACAATGAGCAGTTCTTC. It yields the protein CASSQGSYYNEQFF.